What follows are 30 T cell receptor beta chains derived from one specimen sequenced in a study of vaccination effects on CD4 cells after COVID-19. Repertoires were generated with immunoSEQ multiplex PCR, while TCRdb's copy carries only in-frame clones and drops some. The sample lists about 24,000 clones; just under 75% were seen once. Before any sequencing was done, the ViraFEST assay used viral peptide pools to expand antigen-specific CD4+ T cells. Scientists isolated CD4+ T cells after an approximately 10-day culture period ended. Vaccine recipients had no previous SARS-CoV-2 infection; their nucleocapsid antibodies were negative. No antigens are known for them. The sample here was CD4+ T cells from PBMCs cultured with SARS-CoV-2 spike peptides, taken before COVID-19 vaccination. Receptor source: a human donor who received a COVID-19 vaccine.

The J gene is TRBJ2-4, the V gene TRBV6-5, with TRBD1 matching over 9 bases. Germline lookup yields CDR1 MNHEY and CDR2 SVGAGI. The V and J ends lost 5 bases and 7 bases, in that order; junction bases with no gene match: 9. CDR3 length equals 15 residues. The CDR3 reads CASSPWTGAGNIQYF. For the CDR3, the DNA is TGTGCCAGCAGTCCCTGGACAGGGGCAGGGAACATTCAGTACTTC.

V is TRBV30 and J is TRBJ1-2; 8 positions agree with TRBD1. This CDR3 is 14 amino acids long. CDR1 and CDR2 (germline): GTSNPN, SVGIG (reference sequence). The V segment lost 4 bases and the J segment 2 bases; nucleotides outside the gene matches: 6. The CDR3 loop is CAWMVRQGNYGYTF. The CDR3 DNA is TGTGCCTGGATGGTTAGACAGGGGAACTATGGCTACACCTTC.

V usage is TRBV3-1 (or the pseudogene TRBV3-2) and J usage is TRBJ2-5; 7 bases fit TRBD1. The CDR3 runs 15 residues. V lost 7 bases, J lost 4 bases, and 12 bases stayed unmatched. Germline loops: CDR1 LGHDT, CDR2 YNNKEL (reference sequence). CDR3 in amino acids: CASTHDRVGIETQYF. The CDR3 DNA is TGTGCCAGCACCCACGACAGGGTGGGGATAGAGACCCAGTACTTC.

The V and J genes are TRBV4-1 and TRBJ1-4; 10 positions agree with TRBD1. After removal of 6 bases from V and 8 bases from J, the junction contained 18 bases not matched to a gene. This CDR3 is built from 18 residues. The germline V gene has CDR1 MGHRA and CDR2 YSYEKL. As DNA, the CDR3 is TGCGCCAGCAGAGCCAAGAGGACAGGGGGAAGGGAGGAGGAAAAACTGTTTTTT. Amino acid sequence: CASRAKRTGGREEEKLFF.

In its sample, this clone was seen a few times. The chain links TRBV5-1 to TRBJ2-1, with TRBD2 matching over 10 bases. With 4 bases clipped from V and 8 bases from J, the junction kept 9 bases outside the gene matches. Per germline, CDR1 SGHRS and CDR2 YFSETQ. CDR3 size: 15 residues. As DNA, the CDR3 is TGCGCCAGCAGCCCCGGGACTAGCGTCGTCGATGAGCAGTTCTTC. This encodes CASSPGTSVVDEQFF.

The rearrangement uses TRBV27 and TRBJ1-5; D unresolved. Trimming shortened V by 1 base and J by 3 bases, and 10 bases separated the two germline ends. This CDR3 comprises 15 residues. Per germline, CDR1 MNHEY and CDR2 SMNVEV (reference sequence). The CDR3 loop reads CASSLFVKSNQPQHF. The CDR3 nucleotides read TGTGCCAGCAGTTTATTCGTGAAATCCAATCAGCCCCAGCATTTT.

The chain has TRBV6-5 and TRBJ1-6, with D perhaps matching TRBD1 (6 bases). This CDR3 contains 15 residues. Germline V gene lookup returns CDR1 MNHEY and CDR2 SVGAGI. With 0 bases removed from V and 9 bases from J, the gap between germline ends came to 12 bases. This chain's CDR3 is CASSYSVQGSSPLHF. CDR3 DNA: TGTGCCAGCAGTTACTCGGTTCAGGGGAGTTCACCCCTCCACTTT.

This sequence joins TRBV20-1 and TRBJ2-5; tentative D call: TRBD1 (5 bases). CDR3 length: 11 amino acids. The germline V gene encodes CDR1 DFQATT and CDR2 SNEGSKA (reference sequence). The ends were cut back, 7 bases at V and 2 bases at J, with 8 bases in the middle. CDR3 protein: CSGTLQETQYF. DNA for the CDR3: TGCAGTGGGACATTACAAGAGACCCAGTACTTC.

This rearrangement joins TRBV11-2 to TRBJ2-2, with unresolved D. This CDR3 comprises 14 residues. The ends were cut back, 3 bases at V and 1 base at J, with 6 bases in the middle. CDR1 is SGHAT and CDR2 is FQNNGV in the germline V gene. The CDR3 DNA reads TGTGCCAGCAGCTTTACTCTGAACACCGGGGAGCTGTTTTTT. Its translation is CASSFTLNTGELFF. The full variable domain, rest sourced from reference TRBV11-2 and TRBJ2-2, is EAGVAQSPRYKIIEKRQSVAFWCNPISGHATLYWYQQILGQGPKLLIQFQNNGVVDDSQLPKDRFSAERLKGVDSTLKIQPAKLEDSAVYLCASSFTLNTGELFFGEGSRLTVL.

The J gene is TRBJ1-4, the V gene TRBV6-6; 8 bases agree with TRBD1. CDR3 length equals 17 residues. The ends lost 6 bases at V and 3 bases at J; junction bases unmatched: 12. The V gene's germline CDR1 is MNHNY and CDR2 SVGAGI (reference sequence). CDR3: CASSRTLTGVANEKLFF. CDR3 bases: TGTGCCAGCAGCCGAACTTTGACAGGGGTGGCTAATGAAAAACTGTTTTTT.

The gene calls are TRBV12-3 or TRBV12-4 and TRBJ2-2; no reliable D call. Trimming shortened V by 4 bases and J by 4 bases, and 7 bases separated the two germline ends. The CDR3 sequence is 13 residues long. The CDR3 spells CASSSQLTGELFF. The CDR3 nucleotides read TGTGCCAGCAGTTCCCAACTCACCGGGGAGCTGTTTTTT.

The chain uses TRBV5-4 and TRBJ2-5, with 9 bases that match TRBD2. The length of the CDR3 is 15 residues. V shed 4 bases and J 5 bases; nucleotides not matched to a gene: 9. Germline CDR1 SGHNT, CDR2 YYREEE (reference sequence). In nucleotides, the CDR3 is TGTGCCAGCAGCATCCTGGGCGGGGGGGTGGAGACCCAGTACTTC. Translated: CASSILGGGVETQYF.

V usage is TRBV5-1 and J usage is TRBJ2-7, with 9 positions matching TRBD2. Losses at the gene ends were 0 bases for V and 0 bases for J; bases not matched to a gene: 4. This CDR3 is 16 amino acids long. In germline, CDR1 is SGHRS, CDR2 YFSETQ. This chain's CDR3 is CASSLASGTSSYEQYF. CDR3 sequence (DNA): TGCGCCAGCAGCTTGGCTAGCGGGACTAGCTCCTACGAGCAGTACTTC.

The chain recombines TRBV11-2 with TRBJ2-1; D is ambiguous. Trimming removed 0 bases at V and 2 bases at J, with 8 bases between. CDR3 length: 15 residues. CDR1 is SGHAT and CDR2 is FQNNGV in the germline V gene. CDR3 amino acids: CASSLDFGAYNEQFF. The CDR3, as DNA: TGTGCCAGCAGCTTAGATTTTGGAGCCTACAATGAGCAGTTCTTC.

The chain employs TRBV6-1 and TRBJ2-4; D possibly uses TRBD1 or TRBD2 (5 bases each). The CDR3 totals 19 residues. Germline lookup yields CDR1 MNHNS and CDR2 SASEGT. V was pared by 0 bases and J by 0 bases, with 18 bases between. CDR3 sequence reads: CASSEAAHLGTIAKNIQYF. The CDR3 DNA follows: TGTGCCAGCAGTGAAGCGGCCCATCTAGGGACCATAGCCAAAAACATTCAGTACTTC.

The chain has TRBV11-2 and TRBJ2-5; 10 bases fit TRBD2. The germline V gene has CDR1 SGHAT and CDR2 FQNNGV. There are 15 residues in the CDR3. With 5 bases clipped from V and 3 bases from J, the junction kept 6 bases outside the gene matches. Here the CDR3 reads CASSPLAGIKETQYF. The CDR3 DNA sequence: TGTGCCAGCAGCCCACTAGCGGGAATTAAAGAGACCCAGTACTTC.

The gene calls are TRBV5-6 and TRBJ1-2, with D tentatively TRBD1 (5 bases). The CDR3 spans 14 residues. Trimming cost V 1 base and J 4 bases, with 11 bases left between them. From germline, CDR1 is SGHDT and CDR2 YYEEEE. CDR3 sequence: CASSLQGNFYGYTF. For the CDR3, the DNA is TGTGCCAGCAGCTTGCAGGGAAATTTCTATGGCTACACCTTC.

This chain connects TRBV3-1 (or the pseudogene TRBV3-2) to TRBJ1-6; D is unclear. Looked up from germline, CDR1 is LGHDT and CDR2 is YNNKEL (reference sequence). V gave up 3 bases and J gave up 10 bases, with 13 bases separating them. The CDR3 is made up of 14 amino acids. The chain's CDR3 is CASSQGGGKSPLHF. The CDR3 DNA sequence: TGTGCCAGCAGCCAGGGAGGAGGGAAATCACCCCTCCACTTT.

The chain links TRBV3-1 (or the pseudogene TRBV3-2) to TRBJ2-5; 9 bases fit TRBD2. Germline V gene sequence: CDR1 LGHDT, CDR2 YNNKEL (reference sequence). Losses at the gene ends were 0 bases for V and 4 bases for J; bases not matched to a gene: 21. The CDR3 loop spans 21 amino acids. CDR3 bases: TGTGCCAGCAGCCAAGACTGGGGAAATGTACGGGCGGGAGGGCCTGGAGAGACCCAGTACTTC. Translation: CASSQDWGNVRAGGPGETQYF.

The CDR3 DNA sequence: TGTGCCAGCAGTACTGGACAGGGCATGAACACTGAAGCTTTCTTT. It yields the protein CASSTGQGMNTEAFF. J is TRBJ1-1 and V is TRBV6-5; 8 nucleotides align to TRBD1. CDR1 and CDR2 (germline): MNHEY, SVGAGI. The V segment lost 5 bases and the J segment 0 bases; nucleotides outside the gene matches: 5. The CDR3 runs to 15 residues.

This clone was seen only once. The gene calls are TRBV7-9 and TRBJ1-4, with a possible D match to TRBD1 (6 bases). The CDR3 covers 16 residues. V was cut by 4 bases and J by 4 bases, with 16 bases left in between. Germline CDR1 SEHNR, CDR2 FQNEAQ (reference sequence). CDR3 DNA: TGTGCCAGCAGCTCGACCCGGGGGGCAAGTAATGAAAAACTGTTTTTT. This encodes CASSSTRGASNEKLFF.

V is TRBV18 and J is TRBJ1-1, with D unclear. CDR1 is KGHSH and CDR2 is LQKENI in the germline V gene. V was clipped by 3 bases and J by 5 bases, with 7 bases between them. The CDR3 is made up of 12 amino acids. In DNA form, the CDR3 reads TGTGCCAGCTCACCGGCTAGGACTGAAGCTTTCTTT. Its translation is CASSPARTEAFF.

Concerning this clone itself: One end of the junction varies from germline; a read error may be responsible. The V call is TRBV24-1, the J call TRBJ2-3, with 7 positions matching TRBD2. CDR1 is KGHDR, CDR2 SFDVKD, per germline. The CDR3 runs 16 residues. The CDR3 here is CATSDFASGGTGTQYF. CDR3 nucleotide sequence: TGTGCCACCAGTGATTTCGCTAGCGGAGGTACAGGTACGCAGTATTTT.

The J gene is TRBJ2-1, the V gene TRBV9; no firm D call. V lost 4 bases to trimming and J lost 0 bases, with 5 bases between them. This CDR3 region has 13 residues. Germline CDR1 and CDR2: SGDLS and YYNGEE. The CDR3: CASSPTSYNEQFF. The DNA for the CDR3 is TGTGCCAGCAGCCCCACCTCCTACAATGAGCAGTTCTTC. Full variable domain (outside the CDR3, taken from reference TRBV9 and TRBJ2-1): DSGVTQTPKHLITATGQRVTLRCSPRSGDLSVYWYQQSLDQGLQFLIQYYNGEERAKGNILERFSAQQFPDLHSELNLSSLELGDSALYFCASSPTSYNEQFFGPGTRLTVL.

The genes are TRBV5-6 and TRBJ2-7, with 10 bases identical to TRBD1. In germline, CDR1 is SGHDT, CDR2 YYEEEE. CDR3 length: 16 residues. V was clipped by 4 bases and J by 3 bases; unmatched bases: 10. CDR3 region: CASSPQLGTGDYEQYF. The CDR3 DNA follows: TGTGCCAGCAGCCCACAGCTCGGGACAGGGGACTACGAGCAGTACTTC.

The chain uses TRBV27 and TRBJ1-2, with TRBD1 matching over 7 bases. The CDR3 contains 15 residues. After removal of 3 bases from V and 0 bases from J, the junction contained 4 bases not matched to a gene. In germline, CDR1 is MNHEY, CDR2 SMNVEV (reference sequence). CDR3 DNA: TGTGCCAGCAGTTTTGCAGACAGGGCTAACTATGGCTACACCTTC. Encoded protein: CASSFADRANYGYTF.

The rearrangement joins TRBV9 to TRBJ2-1; D call uncertain. This CDR3 has 15 residues. Germline-derived CDR1 and CDR2 are SGDLS and YYNGEE. V was trimmed by 3 bases and J by 1 base, leaving 11 bases between them. CDR3: CASSEAVDSYNEQFF. As DNA, the CDR3 is TGTGCCAGCAGCGAGGCGGTCGATTCCTACAATGAGCAGTTCTTC. The variable domain in full, completed from reference TRBV9 and TRBJ2-1, reads DSGVTQTPKHLITATGQRVTLRCSPRSGDLSVYWYQQSLDQGLQFLIQYYNGEERAKGNILERFSAQQFPDLHSELNLSSLELGDSALYFCASSEAVDSYNEQFFGPGTRLTVL.

The V gene is TRBV18, the J gene TRBJ2-7; D ambiguous. This CDR3 region has 13 residues. Germline values: CDR1 KGHSH, CDR2 LQKENI. The V end was cut by 3 bases, the J end by 2 bases, with 8 bases between. CDR3 in amino acids: CASSPDTTYEQYF. CDR3 nucleotide sequence: TGTGCCAGCTCACCCGACACGACCTACGAGCAGTACTTC.

This rearrangement joins TRBV6-2 or TRBV6-3 to TRBJ1-6; possible D gene TRBD1, 6 bases. This CDR3 is built from 18 residues. Between the trimmed V and J ends, which lost 6 bases and 2 bases, there was a span of 20 bases. Germline CDR1 MNHEY, CDR2 SVGEGT. CDR3 in amino acids: CASSPRGDLSAYNSPLHF. DNA for the CDR3: TGTGCCAGCAGCCCTAGGGGGGACTTAAGCGCCTATAATTCACCCCTCCACTTT.

The chain links TRBV29-1 to TRBJ2-1, with TRBD2 matching over 7 bases. Trimming took 5 bases from V and 3 from J; bases not matched to a gene: 10. CDR1 is SQVTM and CDR2 is ANQGSEA in the germline V gene. The CDR3 spans 15 residues. CDR3 protein: CSVSFAAGYYNEQFF. Here the CDR3 DNA reads TGCAGCGTTTCCTTCGCAGCGGGATACTACAATGAGCAGTTCTTC.